The following is a TCR beta chain sequence with its context. The antigen is not known. cDNA specific to TCR beta was made from around 470 ng of total RNA, with a constant-region primer employed for priming. Three rounds of nested multiplex PCR with slightly modified ARM-PCR produced TCR beta libraries. The opening two PCR rounds, roughly 11 cycles each, paired TRBV1-TRBV30 forward primers with a C-beta reverse primer. TCRdb reanalysed the multiplex PCR reads using MiXCR and keeps one entry per CDR3 protein. The table lists more than 100,000 distinct CDR3 sequences, less than 80% of them singletons, with roughly 9% in the top ten. This sample is drawn from a study of tumor-infiltrating lymphocytes in primary liver carcinoma. Study information: The patient population consisted of men and women between 30 and 69 years of age. The number of productive TCRbeta reads per sample ranged from roughly 3.65 to 7.13 million and was similar across tissue types.

Study-level points and caveats: With p = 0.039, the top-250-clone fraction in tumors significantly exceeded that in blood. Roughly 7.5-25% of top clones, and no more, occurred in all five tumor regions.

From germline, CDR1 is SGHNT and CDR2 YENEEA. Trimming cost V 6 bases and J 10 bases, with 22 bases left between them. The CDR3 has 15 residues. Unsorted bulk tissue, roughly 20-34 mg of it, served as the source for co-extraction of RNA and DNA. The specimen sequenced was liver tumor tissue from sampling region 1. Subset meaning: tumor region T1, superior pole. The origin of this receptor is a woman aged 60-75 years with primary liver carcinoma and hepatitis B virus infection. The chain recombines TRBV11-3 with TRBJ2-1; TRBD1 or TRBD2 may be the D gene (6 bases each). In nucleotides, the CDR3 is TGTGCCAGCAGACCTCTAACGGGGGCCCTCGTCGAGCAGTTCTTC. Encoded protein: CASRPLTGALVEQFF.